One sample yielded the 20 T cell receptor beta chains listed below, sequenced in a study of OX40 agonist ivuxolimab in advanced cancers. Profiling relied on immunoSEQ multiplex PCR, and the TCRdb table lists in-frame clones only, not all of them. The data hold some 99,000 clones, with roughly 83% observed a single time. The sample consisted of CD4+ or CD8+ T cells sorted from blood, taken in a trial of the OX40 agonist ivuxolimab. These receptors were obtained from an adult with an advanced solid tumor such as melanoma, head and neck, liver or kidney cancer.

The V gene is TRBV13, the J gene TRBJ2-7; 7 bases are shared with TRBD1. Per germline, CDR1 PRHDT and CDR2 FYEKMQ (reference sequence). With 0 bases clipped from V and 5 bases from J, the junction kept 4 bases outside the gene matches. The CDR3 runs to 14 residues. DNA for the CDR3: TGTGCCAGCAGCTTAGGCCAGACAGGGAACGAGCAGTACTTC. This encodes CASSLGQTGNEQYF. Supplemented by reference TRBV13 and TRBJ2-7, the full variable domain reads AAGVIQSPRHLIKEKRETATLKCYPIPRHDTVYWYQQGPGQDPQFLISFYEKMQSDKGSIPDRFSAQQFSDYHSELNMSSLELGDSALYFCASSLGQTGNEQYFGPGTRLTVT.

This chain connects TRBV27 to TRBJ2-3; TRBD1 is a possible D gene (6 bases). Trimming left V 2 bases short and J 7 bases short, with 19 bases between. The CDR3 has 16 residues. Germline loops: CDR1 MNHEY, CDR2 SMNVEV (reference sequence). CDR3 sequence (DNA): TGTGCCAGCAGTTTAACTGGGACACAGGACACCAATACGCAGTATTTT. The encoded protein is CASSLTGTQDTNTQYF.

CDR3 nucleotide sequence: TGCGCCAGCAGCCCCCCCCCGACAGGTCACTCTGGGGCCAACGTCCTGACTTTC. It translates to CASSPPPTGHSGANVLTF. V and J are TRBV4-1 and TRBJ2-6, with D perhaps TRBD1 (6 bases). The germline V gene has CDR1 MGHRA and CDR2 YSYEKL. Trimming left V 4 bases short and J 0 bases short, with 16 bases between. The CDR3 extends over 18 amino acids.

V and J are TRBV5-5 and TRBJ1-4, with 8 bases that match TRBD1. The junction had 3 bases not matched to a gene; V was cut back by 3 bases and J by 5 bases. The CDR3 has 14 residues. CDR1 SGHKS and CDR2 YYEKEE come from the germline V gene (reference sequence). CDR3 in amino acids: CASSSGTGNEKLFF. CDR3 in DNA: TGTGCCAGCAGCTCCGGGACAGGAAATGAAAAACTGTTTTTT.

This chain links TRBV28 with TRBJ2-1; the D gene is possibly TRBD1 (7 bases). The germline V and J ends were trimmed by 7 bases and 4 bases, with 17 bases remaining between them. From germline, CDR1 is MDHEN and CDR2 SYDVKM. The CDR3 has 15 residues. CDR3 loop: CASTSGGGAYNEQFF. CDR3 coding DNA: TGTGCCAGCACCTCCGGAGGGGGCGCTTACAATGAGCAGTTCTTC.

V usage is TRBV4-3 and J usage is TRBJ1-2; possibly TRBD1 for D (6 bases). This CDR3 comprises 15 residues. Trimming left V 0 bases short and J 8 bases short, with 16 bases between. Looked up from germline, CDR1 is LGHNA and CDR2 is YSLEER. For the CDR3, the DNA is TGCGCCAGCAGCCAAGATAATATCAGGGGTGAGGGCTACACCTTC. Translation: CASSQDNIRGEGYTF.

The rearrangement links TRBV5-5 to TRBJ2-2, with D possibly matching TRBD2 (6 bases). V was cut by 1 base and J by 2 bases, with 9 bases left in between. The CDR3 spans 15 residues. The germline V gene encodes CDR1 SGHKS and CDR2 YYEKEE (reference sequence). The CDR3 DNA reads TGTGCCAGCAGCTTGTACGGGGGAAACACCGGGGAGCTGTTTTTT. Translation gives CASSLYGGNTGELFF. Drawing the rest from reference TRBV5-5 and TRBJ2-2, the complete variable domain is DAGVTQSPTHLIKTRGQQVTLRCSPISGHKSVSWYQQVLGQGPQFIFQYYEKEERGRGNFPDRFSARQFPNYSSELNVNALLLGDSALYLCASSLYGGNTGELFFGEGSRLTVL.

A single count supports this clone. This sequence joins TRBV10-2 and TRBJ1-4; 8 nucleotides align to TRBD1. Unmatched junction bases numbered 5, after V lost 6 bases and J lost 2 bases. The CDR3 has 15 amino acids. Germline V gene sequence: CDR1 WSHSY, CDR2 SAAADI. The CDR3 spells CASRETGGTNEKLFF. CDR3 nucleotides: TGCGCCAGCAGGGAAACAGGGGGGACTAATGAAAAACTGTTTTTT.

This chain joins TRBV7-3 and TRBJ2-3; D possibly matches TRBD1 or TRBD2 (5 bases each). Germline CDR1 and CDR2: SGHTA and FQGTGA. This CDR3 contains 15 residues. Trimming took 3 bases from V and 0 from J, leaving 10 bases between them. DNA of the CDR3: TGTGCCAGCAGCTTCCGGGACGCTAGCACAGATACGCAGTATTTT. As protein: CASSFRDASTDTQYF.

The rearrangement links TRBV4-1 to TRBJ2-3; D is possibly TRBD2 (5 bases). There are 14 residues in the CDR3. V was clipped by 3 bases and J by 4 bases, with 11 bases between them. Germline loops: CDR1 MGHRA, CDR2 YSYEKL. CDR3 amino acids: CASSQRASADTQYF. The DNA for the CDR3 is TGCGCCAGCAGCCAGCGGGCAAGCGCAGATACGCAGTATTTT.

The chain has TRBV19 and TRBJ1-1, with TRBD1 as a possible D gene (6 bases). The V gene's germline CDR1 is LNHDA and CDR2 SQIVND (reference sequence). V gave up 4 bases and J gave up 6 bases, with 12 bases separating them. CDR3 size: 13 residues. CDR3 DNA: TGTGCCAGTAGTAACGAAGGGGGAGCTGAAGCTTTCTTT. This sequence encodes CASSNEGGAEAFF.

This clone was observed a few times. This chain connects TRBV10-2 to TRBJ1-6; D not certain. The CDR3 spans 13 residues. Germline loops: CDR1 WSHSY, CDR2 SAAADI. The V end was cut by 2 bases, the J end by 9 bases, with 8 bases between. CDR3 protein: CASSEREGSPLHF. The CDR3 DNA sequence: TGCGCCAGCAGTGAGAGAGAGGGTTCACCCCTCCACTTT.

The chain uses TRBV9 and TRBJ1-4; D might be TRBD1 (5 bases). Germline CDR1 is SGDLS and CDR2 is YYNGEE. The CDR3 is made up of 15 amino acids. The V gene lost 4 bases and the J gene lost 4 bases, with 14 bases spanning the gap. This chain's CDR3 is CASSPTPGHNEKLFF. The CDR3 nucleotides read TGTGCCAGCAGCCCGACACCCGGACATAATGAAAAACTGTTTTTT.

The J gene is TRBJ2-2, the V gene TRBV5-6; D uncertain. Trimming cost V 5 bases and J 1 base, with 9 bases left between them. CDR3 length: 14 residues. The V gene's germline CDR1 is SGHDT and CDR2 YYEEEE. The CDR3 loop is CASRKWGNTGELFF. DNA of the CDR3: TGTGCCAGCAGAAAGTGGGGGAACACCGGGGAGCTGTTTTTT.

For the CDR3, the DNA is TGTGCCAGCAGCCTCAGCGGGGGTGGTACCAGTGATACGCAGTATTTT. Translated: CASSLSGGGTSDTQYF. This chain links TRBV7-8 with TRBJ2-3; 8 bases map to TRBD2. This CDR3 comprises 16 residues. Germline values: CDR1 SGHVS, CDR2 FQNEAQ. The junction had 13 bases not matched to a gene; V was cut back by 5 bases and J by 6 bases.

This chain links TRBV7-2 with TRBJ2-5; D possibly uses TRBD1 or TRBD2 (5 bases each). V was clipped by 3 bases and J by 3 bases, with 11 bases between them. The V gene's germline CDR1 is SGHTA and CDR2 FQGNSA. There are 14 residues in the CDR3. This chain's CDR3 is CASSFTGQKETQYF. For the CDR3, the DNA is TGTGCCAGCAGCTTCACGGGGCAGAAAGAGACCCAGTACTTC.

This clone was recorded a few times. The chain employs TRBV18 and TRBJ1-5, with a tentative D call TRBD1 (6 bases). The CDR3 is 15 amino acids. Per germline, CDR1 KGHSH and CDR2 LQKENI. Trimming stripped 2 bases from V and 2 bases from J, with 10 bases between. The CDR3 is CASSPGGAGNQPQHF. CDR3 sequence (DNA): TGTGCCAGCTCACCAGGGGGGGCCGGCAATCAGCCCCAGCATTTT. Looking up the rest from reference TRBV18 and TRBJ1-5 gives the full variable domain: NAGVMQNPRHLVRRRGQEARLRCSPMKGHSHVYWYRQLPEEGLKFMVYLQKENIIDESGMPKERFSAEFPKEGPSILRIQQVVRGDSAAYFCASSPGGAGNQPQHFGDGTRLSIL.

This chain uses TRBV7-2 with TRBJ1-2; no firm D call. Germline loops: CDR1 SGHTA, CDR2 FQGNSA. Trimming shortened V by 1 base and J by 2 bases, and 8 bases separated the two germline ends. The CDR3 contains 14 residues. The CDR3 loop is CASSLVLGNYGYTF. In nucleotides, the CDR3 is TGTGCCAGCAGCTTAGTTCTAGGGAACTATGGCTACACCTTC.

V gene TRBV30 combines with J gene TRBJ2-1; 7 nucleotides align to TRBD1. The trim removed 0 bases at V and 7 bases at J, leaving 6 bases unmatched. The CDR3 is 14 amino acids. CDR1 and CDR2 from the germline V gene are GTSNPN and SVGIG (reference sequence). CDR3 in amino acids: CAWSVPRGTNEQFF. The CDR3 DNA reads TGTGCCTGGAGTGTACCCAGGGGGACGAATGAGCAGTTCTTC.

The genes are TRBV2 and TRBJ2-2; D is possibly TRBD2 (5 bases). The germline V gene has CDR1 SNHLY and CDR2 FYNNEI. V was shortened by 4 bases and J by 5 bases, with 11 bases between the two germline ends. The CDR3 runs 14 residues. The CDR3 loop is CASSAGPGTGELFF. Written as DNA, the CDR3 is TGTGCCAGCAGTGCCGGGCCGGGGACCGGGGAGCTGTTTTTT.